This is a list of T cell receptor beta chains from one sample in a study of T cells in Graves' hyperthyroidism and ophthalmopathy. TCRdb reprocessed the multiplex PCR reads with MiXCR, giving one entry per CDR3 protein. The sample yields 270,000 or so distinct CDR3 sequences, about 25% seen once. Material for sequencing was blood. The origin of the receptors is a man between 35 and 55 years old with Graves' hyperthyroidism that later progressed to Graves' ophthalmopathy. The conserved cysteine and the conserved F or W are not part of the CDR3 here. The D gene is left open where the match is weak.

d_call,v_call,j_call,cdr3_aa
TRBD1,TRBV12-3/TRBV12-4,TRBJ2-7,ASSLGTGSHEQY
TRBD1,TRBV6-5,TRBJ1-2,ASSSIRDRVGYGYT
TRBD1,TRBV11-2,TRBJ2-7,ASSPLRGTGDIYEQY
TRBD2,TRBV30,TRBJ2-7,AWSVTGTSGRYYEQY
.,TRBV2,TRBJ2-5,ASSPRLGQETQY
.,TRBV2,TRBJ2-7,ASSEEQGFPYEQY
TRBD1,TRBV28,TRBJ2-7,ASSWDRGGSYEQY
TRBD1,TRBV5-1,TRBJ2-7,ASSLVVARDRVIYEQY
.,TRBV12-3/TRBV12-4,TRBJ1-2,ASSLGGDGGYT
TRBD1,TRBV6-4,TRBJ2-7,ASSALKGQGASYEQY
.,TRBV20-1,TRBJ2-5,SATPTSQETQY
TRBD1,TRBV27,TRBJ2-2,ASRGLDRDTGELF
.,TRBV5-1,TRBJ1-3,ASRPTAAGTTIY
TRBD1,TRBV28,TRBJ2-7,ASSPGQGPHEQY
TRBD1,TRBV30,TRBJ1-3,AWSQGGSGNTIY
.,TRBV5-1,TRBJ1-1,ASSLVAMNTEAF
TRBD1,TRBV12-3/TRBV12-4,TRBJ1-5,ASRSGTDNQPQH
.,TRBV29-1,TRBJ1-1,SAGGGDTEAF
.,TRBV18,TRBJ2-2,ASSPPLSGPNTGELF
TRBD2,TRBV11-3,TRBJ2-5,ASSLEGLAGETQY
.,TRBV6-1,TRBJ2-7,ASSRGEPSEQY
.,TRBV6-5,TRBJ1-2,ASSYYGHYGYT
.,TRBV7-9,TRBJ2-7,ASSASYEQY
.,TRBV2,TRBJ1-1,ASSEDTGAGTEAF
TRBD2,TRBV2,TRBJ2-5,ASIRDYQETQY
.,TRBV12-3/TRBV12-4,TRBJ2-7,ASSNRDSPGGFYEQY
.,TRBV10-1,TRBJ2-7,ASSESQAPTHHEQY
TRBD1,TRBV7-2,TRBJ2-7,ASSSRWTGDKY
.,TRBV6-5,TRBJ1-5,ASSYGISQPQH
TRBD2,TRBV10-3,TRBJ2-7,AISGELAGATYEQY
TRBD1,TRBV12-3/TRBV12-4,TRBJ2-7,ASSFLLRDRPFSPYEQY
.,TRBV7-8,TRBJ2-7,ASSYRTPGREQY
.,TRBV5-1,TRBJ2-5,ASSLVGIRETQY
.,TRBV28,TRBJ2-2,ASSSARQAYTGELF
.,TRBV28,TRBJ1-3,ASSNWAGSSGNTIY
TRBD1,TRBV27,TRBJ2-7,ASRPGPRTGYSYEQY
TRBD1,TRBV3-1,TRBJ1-2,ASSQLAGQGLIGYT
.,TRBV5-1,TRBJ2-7,ASSLDYMSYEQY
TRBD1,TRBV4-1,TRBJ1-3,ASSQMRQGSGNTIY
.,TRBV28,TRBJ1-2,ASTSGGRLYGYT
TRBD1,TRBV19,TRBJ1-5,ASSIDRDRRMNQPQH
TRBD1,TRBV12-3/TRBV12-4,TRBJ2-7,ASSLRTGSNHEQY
.,TRBV27,TRBJ2-4,ASSSRKILAKNIQY
TRBD2,TRBV4-3,TRBJ2-7,ASSQRQLTSGPHLLDYEQY
.,TRBV7-9,TRBJ2-7,ASSPWDPYEQY
.,TRBV3-1,TRBJ2-7,ASSPRIGNHEQY
.,TRBV20-1,TRBJ2-7,SASSGNGHEQY
.,TRBV6-5,TRBJ1-1,ASHGGGWTEAF
TRBD1,TRBV12-3/TRBV12-4,TRBJ2-7,ASSDTGGASYEQY
TRBD1,TRBV6-1,TRBJ2-7,ASSATGTGRDEQY
.,TRBV24-1,TRBJ1-2,ATSDSRQSYGYT
.,TRBV6-5,TRBJ2-7,ASNHARDGHEQY